The 5 T cell receptor beta chains below come from one sample, sequenced in a study of cytomegalovirus exposure and HLA in healthy donors. Profiling relied on immunoSEQ multiplex PCR, and the TCRdb table lists in-frame clones only, not all of them. The sample lists 220,000 or so clones; 75% to 90% were seen once. The sequenced sample was PBMCs. These receptors all stem from a woman aged 25 to 45 in good health and CMV-seropositive.

The CDR3 region is CASSPRVGSYEQYF. The CDR3 nucleotides are TGTGCCAGCAGCCCTAGGGTCGGGTCCTACGAGCAGTACTTC. V usage is TRBV9 and J usage is TRBJ2-7; unclear D gene. The germline gives CDR1 SGDLS, CDR2 YYNGEE. Trimming left V 4 bases short and J 1 base short, with 12 bases between. The CDR3 totals 14 residues.

This chain connects TRBV30 to TRBJ1-5, with D maybe TRBD1 (5 bases). Germline-derived CDR1 and CDR2 are GTSNPN and SVGIG (reference sequence). V lost 0 bases, J lost 4 bases, and 16 bases lay in between. This CDR3 spans 16 amino acids. The CDR3 DNA follows: TGTGCCTGGAGTGTACGGGGCGACAGCTTTAATCAGCCCCAGCATTTT. Translating gives CAWSVRGDSFNQPQHF.

The chain employs TRBV30 and TRBJ1-1; maybe TRBD1 (5 bases). Germline CDR1 GTSNPN, CDR2 SVGIG (reference sequence). This CDR3 is built from 14 residues. V lost 0 bases and J lost 1, with 9 bases in between. The chain's CDR3 is CAWSVDSWNTEAFF. CDR3 sequence (DNA): TGTGCCTGGAGTGTAGACAGTTGGAACACTGAAGCTTTCTTT. Filled out from reference TRBV30 and TRBJ1-1, the complete variable domain reads SQTIHQWPATLVQPVGSPLSLECTVEGTSNPNLYWYRQAAGRGLQLLFYSVGIGQISSEVPQNLSASRPQDRQFILSSKKLLLSDSGFYLCAWSVDSWNTEAFFGQGTRLTVV.

V and J are TRBV7-3 and TRBJ2-1; 10 bases map to TRBD2. V lost 3 bases to trimming and J lost 5 bases; unmatched junction nucleotides: 4. The germline V gene encodes CDR1 SGHTA and CDR2 FQGTGA. The CDR3 contains 15 residues. CDR3 loop: CASSLGLAGDNEQFF. CDR3 in DNA: TGTGCCAGCAGCTTGGGGCTAGCGGGAGACAATGAGCAGTTCTTC.

The chain carries TRBV30 and TRBJ1-1; TRBD1 might be the D (6 bases). The germline V gene has CDR1 GTSNPN and CDR2 SVGIG (reference sequence). The V and J ends lost 8 bases and 1 base respectively, with 23 bases between them. This CDR3 contains 16 residues. For the CDR3, the DNA is TGTGCCCTAATCGTGAGGACAGCCAAGGGGAACACTGAAGCTTTCTTT. Translation gives CALIVRTAKGNTEAFF.